The 8 T cell receptor beta chains presented below share a single source sample, sequenced in a study of identical twins listed by TCRdb under 2016. The library was built by means of 5' RACE. TCRdb records Illumina HiSeq 2000 as the sequencer. Using fastp at Q25 and MiXCR, TCRdb reprocessed the public reads and kept productive beta chains. All rows with the same CDR3 protein become a single entry with the most common DNA and genes. The sample contains approximately 300,000 distinct CDR3 sequences, around 9.7% of them found a single time. Jointly, the top ten make up roughly 6.4% of the sample. This sample also appeared in a second study, on yellow fever vaccine responses in identical twins.

Sequenced sample: CD8+ T cells sorted from blood. Receptor source: a woman younger than 35 in good health.

This clonotype was counted ten times or more. The gene calls are TRBV3-1 and TRBJ2-5; 11 bases line up with TRBD2. The junction had 7 bases not matched to a gene; V was cut back by 0 bases and J by 4 bases. The CDR3 is 17 amino acids. CDR1 is LGHDT and CDR2 is YNNKEL in the germline V gene (reference sequence). CDR3 protein: CASSQDRLAGGTETQYF. CDR3 nucleotides: TGTGCCAGCAGCCAAGATCGTCTAGCGGGAGGAACAGAGACCCAGTACTTC.

At least ten counts were recorded for this clonotype. V usage is TRBV6-6 and J usage is TRBJ2-2; D is unclear. Per germline, CDR1 MNHNY and CDR2 SVGAGI (reference sequence). There are 10 residues in the CDR3. With 10 bases removed from V and 5 bases from J, the gap between germline ends came to 5 bases. The CDR3 here is CATRTGELFF. The CDR3 DNA sequence: TGTGCCACCCGAACCGGGGAGCTGTTTTTT.

Remarks on this clonotype: The junction shows a germline mismatch at one end, possibly a read error. CDR3 sequence: CANSLLLASYEQYF. CDR3 DNA: TGTGCCAACAGCTTATTGCTAGCATCCTACGAGCAGTACTTC. V usage is TRBV7-9 and J usage is TRBJ2-7; a possible D gene is TRBD2 (5 bases). CDR3 length equals 14 residues. Germline CDR1 SEHNR, CDR2 FQNEAQ (reference sequence).

At least ten counts were recorded for this clonotype. The chain carries TRBV7-9 and TRBJ2-1; 14 nucleotides line up with TRBD2. CDR3 length: 15 amino acids. The J segment lost 6 bases and the V segment lost 6 bases, leaving 4 bases of the junction unmatched. The germline gives CDR1 SEHNR, CDR2 FQNEAQ (reference sequence). The CDR3 protein is CASSSGLAGGNEQFF. The DNA of the CDR3 is TGTGCCAGCAGTTCCGGACTAGCGGGAGGCAATGAGCAGTTCTTC. Supplemented by reference TRBV7-9 and TRBJ2-1, the full variable domain reads DTGVSQNPRHKITKRGQNVTFRCDPISEHNRLYWYRQTLGQGPEFLTYFQNEAQLEKSRLLSDRFSAERPKGSFSTLEIQRTEQGDSAMYLCASSSGLAGGNEQFFGPGTRLTVL.

This clonotype was seen at least ten times. The chain combines TRBV10-3 with TRBJ2-2; D not certain. The V end was cut by 3 bases, the J end by 0 bases, with 8 bases between. The CDR3 is 15 residues long. Germline assignment: CDR1 ENHRY and CDR2 SYGVKD. The CDR3 nucleotides are TGTGCCATCAGTGAAGAGGCCGCGAACACCGGGGAGCTGTTTTTT. As protein: CAISEEAANTGELFF.

This clonotype was seen repeatedly, ten times or more. The chain joins TRBV24-1 to TRBJ2-1, with TRBD2 identical over 8 bases. V lost 8 bases and J lost 7; bases outside the gene matches: 15. Germline CDR1 is KGHDR and CDR2 is SFDVKD. This CDR3 has 16 residues. CDR3 DNA: TGTGCCACCACCCCCCCTTCGGGGGGGCCTTGGAATGAGCAGTTCTTC. This translates into CATTPPSGGPWNEQFF.

This clonotype was seen a few times. The J gene is TRBJ2-3, the V gene TRBV29-1; a weak D match, TRBD2 (6 bases). This CDR3 contains 15 residues. The germline V gene encodes CDR1 SQVTM and CDR2 ANQGSEA. V was shortened by 4 bases and J by 5 bases, with 19 bases between the two germline ends. The CDR3 reads CSVVIPRGSGDTQYF. As DNA, the CDR3 is TGCAGCGTTGTCATCCCCCGGGGGAGTGGAGATACGCAGTATTTT.

This clonotype was seen repeatedly, ten times or more. The V and J genes are TRBV3-1 and TRBJ2-1; D may be TRBD2 (6 bases). CDR1 is LGHDT and CDR2 is YNNKEL in the germline V gene (reference sequence). The CDR3 is 15 amino acids. V lost 0 bases, J lost 9 bases, and 15 bases lay in between. CDR3 in DNA: TGTGCCAGCAGCCAAGATTGGGGGGTGGTGGCTGAGCAGTTCTTC. Translation gives CASSQDWGVVAEQFF.